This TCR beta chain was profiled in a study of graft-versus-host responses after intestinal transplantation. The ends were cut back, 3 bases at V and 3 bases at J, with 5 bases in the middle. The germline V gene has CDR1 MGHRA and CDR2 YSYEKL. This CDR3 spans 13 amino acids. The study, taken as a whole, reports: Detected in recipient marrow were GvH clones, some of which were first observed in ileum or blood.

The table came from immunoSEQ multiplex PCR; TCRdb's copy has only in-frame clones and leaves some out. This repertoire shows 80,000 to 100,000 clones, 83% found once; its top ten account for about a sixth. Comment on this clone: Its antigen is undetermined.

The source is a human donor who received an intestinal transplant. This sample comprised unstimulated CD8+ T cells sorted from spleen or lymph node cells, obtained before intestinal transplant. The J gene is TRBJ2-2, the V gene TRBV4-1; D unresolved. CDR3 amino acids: CASSHRDTGELFF. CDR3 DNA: TGCGCCAGCAGCCATCGGGACACCGGGGAGCTGTTTTTT.